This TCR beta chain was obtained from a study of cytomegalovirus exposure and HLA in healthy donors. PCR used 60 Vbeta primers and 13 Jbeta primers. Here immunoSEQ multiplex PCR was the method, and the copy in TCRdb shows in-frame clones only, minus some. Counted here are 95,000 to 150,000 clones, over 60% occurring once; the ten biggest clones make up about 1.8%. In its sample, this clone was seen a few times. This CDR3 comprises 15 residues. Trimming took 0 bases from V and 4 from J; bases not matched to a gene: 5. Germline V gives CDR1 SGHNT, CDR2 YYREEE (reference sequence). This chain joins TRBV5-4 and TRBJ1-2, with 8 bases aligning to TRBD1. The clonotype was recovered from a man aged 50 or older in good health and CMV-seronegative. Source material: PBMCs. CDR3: CASSLEPGTGYGYTF. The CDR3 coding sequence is TGTGCCAGCAGCTTGGAACCCGGGACAGGCTATGGCTACACCTTC.